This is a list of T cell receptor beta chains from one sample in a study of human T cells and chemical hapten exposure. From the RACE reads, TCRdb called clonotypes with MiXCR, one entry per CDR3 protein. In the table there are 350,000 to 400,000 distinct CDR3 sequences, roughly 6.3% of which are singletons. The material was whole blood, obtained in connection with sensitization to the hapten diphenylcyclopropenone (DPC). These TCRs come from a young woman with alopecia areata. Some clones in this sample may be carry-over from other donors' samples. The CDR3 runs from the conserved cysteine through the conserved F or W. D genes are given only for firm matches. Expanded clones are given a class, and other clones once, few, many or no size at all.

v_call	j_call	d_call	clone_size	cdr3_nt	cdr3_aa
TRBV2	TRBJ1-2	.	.	TGTGCCAGCTCTAGGGACCCCTATGGCTACACCTTC	CASSRDPYGYTF
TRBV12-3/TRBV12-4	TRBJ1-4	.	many	TGTGCCAGCAGTTTGGGGGGATCCGAAAAACTGTTTTTT	CASSLGGSEKLFF
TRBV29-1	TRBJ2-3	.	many	TGCAGCGTTGAATCGGCAGACCCATCCACAGATACGCAGTATTTT	CSVESADPSTDTQYF
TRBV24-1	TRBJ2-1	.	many	TGTGCCACCAGGTACAGGAATGAGCAGTTCTTC	CATRYRNEQFF
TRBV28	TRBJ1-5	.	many	TGTGCCAGCAGTACCAATCAGCCCCAGCATTTT	CASSTNQPQHF
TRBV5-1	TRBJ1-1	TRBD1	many	TGCGCCAGCAGCCGAATTGGGGACAGAACCGCTTTCTTT	CASSRIGDRTAFF
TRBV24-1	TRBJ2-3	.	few	TGTGCCACCGGTAAAAATCGGGTAGTCGGGGGCCGTAAGGATACGCAGTATTTT	CATGKNRVVGGRKDTQYF
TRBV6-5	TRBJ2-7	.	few	TGTGCCAGCAGGTCCACAGGAGGCGAGCAGTACTTC	CASRSTGGEQYF
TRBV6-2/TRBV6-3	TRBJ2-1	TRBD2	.	TGTGCCAGCAGTTACAGACCCCCGGGGGGGCCTTTGATCTTC	CASSYRPPGGPLIF
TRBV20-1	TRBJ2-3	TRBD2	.	TGCAGTGCTAGGCCGTCTAGCGGGGGGGCAACAGATACGCAGTATTTT	CSARPSSGGATDTQYF
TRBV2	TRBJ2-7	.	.	TGTGCCAGCCTGCTCGACACAAACAGACTCTCCTACGAGCAGTACTTC	CASLLDTNRLSYEQYF
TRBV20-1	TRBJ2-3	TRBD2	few	TGCAGTGCTAGAGCTCTCAAGAAAGTACTAGCGACTAGCACAGATACGCAGTATTTT	CSARALKKVLATSTDTQYF
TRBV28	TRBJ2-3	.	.	TGTGCCAGCAGCTCTGGGTCCACCGGCACAGATACGCAGTATTTT	CASSSGSTGTDTQYF
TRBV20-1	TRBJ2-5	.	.	TGCAGTGCCCTAGAGGGGGGCGAGGAGACCCAGTACTTC	CSALEGGEETQYF
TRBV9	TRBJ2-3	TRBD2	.	TGTGCCAGCAGCTCGTCGCTAGCGGGAGACACAGATACGCAGTATTTT	CASSSSLAGDTDTQYF
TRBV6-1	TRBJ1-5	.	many	TGTGCCAGCATTGGGGATCCTAGCAATCAGCCCCAGCATTTT	CASIGDPSNQPQHF
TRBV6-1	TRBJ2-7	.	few	TGTGCCAGCAGCAGTGGCAGGTTCTACGAGCAGTACTTC	CASSSGRFYEQYF
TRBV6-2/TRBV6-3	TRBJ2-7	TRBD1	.	TGTGCCAGCAGTAGGACAGGGGAACGGGAGCAGTACTTC	CASSRTGEREQYF
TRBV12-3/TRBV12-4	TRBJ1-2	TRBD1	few	TGTGCCAGCAGCGACAGGGGGCAGGGGGCAATGTATGGCTACACCTTC	CASSDRGQGAMYGYTF
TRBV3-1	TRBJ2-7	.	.	TGTGCCAGCAGCCAGGGCTCCTCCTACGAGCAGTACTTC	CASSQGSSYEQYF
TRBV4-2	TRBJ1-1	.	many	TGTGCCAGCAGCCAAGAGAGCAACACTGAAGCTTTCTTT	CASSQESNTEAFF
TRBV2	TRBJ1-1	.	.	TGTGCCAGCAGTCGGCGACAAAGGGACACTGAAGCTTTCTTT	CASSRRQRDTEAFF
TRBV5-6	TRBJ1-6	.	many	TGTGCCAGCAGCTGGGAGGGAATGAATTCACCCCTCCACTTT	CASSWEGMNSPLHF
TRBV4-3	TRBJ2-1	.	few	TGCGCCAGCAGCCAAGATTCCAGGGGCCCTTGGAATGAGCAGTTCTTC	CASSQDSRGPWNEQFF
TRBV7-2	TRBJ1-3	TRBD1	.	TGTGCCAGCAGCCTGGGACAGGCACTGGAATCTCGCACCATATATTTT	CASSLGQALESRTIYF
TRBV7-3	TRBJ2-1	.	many	TGTGCCAGCAGCTTAGGGCCCTACAATGAGCAGTTCTTC	CASSLGPYNEQFF
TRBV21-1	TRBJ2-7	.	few	TGTGCCAGCAGCTTCCGGGACAGGGGAGGGTACGAGCAGTACTTC	CASSFRDRGGYEQYF
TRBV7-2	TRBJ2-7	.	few	TGTGCCAGCAGCCGACGCCATACTATCCCGATAACCCTCTACGAGCAGTACTTC	CASSRRHTIPITLYEQYF
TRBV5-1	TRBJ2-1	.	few	TGCGCCAGCAGCCCGCGGGGGCCCTCCTACAATGAGCAGTTCTTC	CASSPRGPSYNEQFF
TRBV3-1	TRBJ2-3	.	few	TGTGCCAGCAGCCAAGAAGGGCGGCCCTCGACAGATACGCAGTATTTT	CASSQEGRPSTDTQYF
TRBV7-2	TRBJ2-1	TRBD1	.	TGTGCCAGCAGCCTCAGGGGGCTAAGCTACAATGAGCAGTTCTTC	CASSLRGLSYNEQFF
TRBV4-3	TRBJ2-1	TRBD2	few	TGCGCCAGCAGCCAAGGGCCTGATGGGGCTAGCGGGGAGAATGAGCAGTTCTTC	CASSQGPDGASGENEQFF
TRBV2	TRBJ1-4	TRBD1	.	TGTGCCAGCAGTGCCACAGGGGGTTATGAAAAACTGTTTTTT	CASSATGGYEKLFF
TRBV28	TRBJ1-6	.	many	TGTGCCAGCAGTTTGGTACAGAAAAATTCACCCCTCCACTTT	CASSLVQKNSPLHF
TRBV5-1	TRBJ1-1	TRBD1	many	TGCGCCAGCAGCTTGGTTGACAGGGCGGACACTGAAGCTTTCTTT	CASSLVDRADTEAFF
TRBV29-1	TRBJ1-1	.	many	TGCAGCTGCAGGGCGCAGAACACTGAAGCTTTCTTT	CSCRAQNTEAFF
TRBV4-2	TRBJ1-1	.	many	TGTGCCAGCAGCCAAGAGGGCACAGGGAACACTGAAGCTTTCTTT	CASSQEGTGNTEAFF
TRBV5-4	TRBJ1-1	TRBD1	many	TGTGCCAGCAGCGGGGACAGGGTTCGCCTGGACACTGAAGCTTTCTTT	CASSGDRVRLDTEAFF
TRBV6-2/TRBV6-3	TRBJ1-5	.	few	TGTGCCAGCAGTCCCCAGGCTAATCAGCCCCAGCATTTT	CASSPQANQPQHF
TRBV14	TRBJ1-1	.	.	TGTGCCAGCAGCCAAGATTTTGACGGGGCTTTCTTT	CASSQDFDGAFF
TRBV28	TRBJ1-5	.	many	TGTGCCAGCATTAAAGGTCGGTTTAGCAATCAGCCCCAGCATTTT	CASIKGRFSNQPQHF
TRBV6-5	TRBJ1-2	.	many	TGTGCCAGCAGTTCCCTGGACACATATTCTAACTATGGCTACACCTTC	CASSSLDTYSNYGYTF
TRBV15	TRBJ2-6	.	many	TGTGCCACCAGCAAGGACGGTGAGGGGGCCAACGTCCTGACTTTC	CATSKDGEGANVLTF
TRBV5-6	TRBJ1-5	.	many	TGTGCCAGCAGCTTGGCCCTAGGACAGTTCAATCAGCCCCAGCATTTT	CASSLALGQFNQPQHF
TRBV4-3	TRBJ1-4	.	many	TGCGCCAGCAGCCCGCGTGCAGCAACTAATGAAAAACTGTTTTTT	CASSPRAATNEKLFF